The 16 T cell receptor beta chains reported below all come from one sample, sequenced in a study of shared clonotypes between healthy human individuals. Sequencing was performed with immunoSEQ multiplex PCR; in TCRdb, only in-frame clones are kept and a portion is missing. The repertoire holds 600,000 or so clones, with 85% to 95% as singletons. CD8 cells regarded as naive lacked CD45RO, were positively chosen for CCR7, and omitted terminally differentiated effector memory CD45RA+ cells. Sequenced material: naive CD8+ T cells sorted from blood. These TCRs come from a woman aged 25 to 39 in good health.

In this sample, this clone turned up a few times. Other nucleotide sequences in the sample specify the same CDR3. The J gene is TRBJ2-1, the V gene TRBV19; TRBD2 matches 13 bases. Germline trimming cut 8 bases from V and 2 bases from J; bases unmatched to any gene: 0. This CDR3 is built from 14 residues. Germline V lookup: CDR1 LNHDA, CDR2 SQIVND (reference sequence). The CDR3 coding sequence is TGTGCCAGTGGACTAGCGGGAGCCTACAATGAGCAGTTCTTC. Amino acid sequence: CASGLAGAYNEQFF.

V and J are TRBV29-1 and TRBJ2-6; unclear D gene. Per the germline V gene, CDR1 is SQVTM and CDR2 is ANQGSEA. The V gene lost 4 bases and the J gene lost 4 bases, with 11 bases spanning the gap. This CDR3 has 14 amino acids. CDR3 DNA sequence: TGCAGCGTTGGGGCGGTATCGGGGGCCAACGTCCTGACTTTC. This sequence encodes CSVGAVSGANVLTF.

The chain carries TRBV28 and TRBJ1-5, with unresolved D. V lost 6 bases and J lost 5, with 17 bases in between. The CDR3 length is 15 residues. The germline CDR1 and CDR2 sequences are MDHEN and SYDVKM. CDR3 bases: TGTGCCAGCAGACTACCTGACACCGGCGATCAGCCCCAGCATTTT. It yields the protein CASRLPDTGDQPQHF.

The chain combines TRBV7-2 with TRBJ1-1; D is uncertain. Germline-derived CDR1 and CDR2 are SGHTA and FQGNSA. The CDR3 consists of 14 residues. V was pared by 1 base and J by 4 bases, with 10 bases between. This CDR3 is CASSLGFAGTEAFF. The CDR3 DNA reads TGTGCCAGCAGCTTAGGTTTCGCCGGCACTGAAGCTTTCTTT.

This rearrangement joins TRBV6-5 to TRBJ2-7; no definite D call. The CDR3 consists of 11 residues. CDR1 is MNHEY, CDR2 SVGAGI, per germline. Trimming took off 10 bases at V and 7 bases at J, with 14 bases between the two ends. The CDR3 DNA reads TGTGCCAACCCCCTACGATCGGAGCAGTACTTC. Encoded protein: CANPLRSEQYF.

The genes are TRBV5-4 and TRBJ2-7; no definite D call. CDR3 length: 17 residues. CDR1 is SGHNT and CDR2 is YYREEE in the germline V gene (reference sequence). Trimming took off 0 bases at V and 2 bases at J, with 18 bases between the two ends. The CDR3 DNA reads TGTGCCAGCAGCTTGGCCTTCCCCTATGGGTTGGCCTACGAGCAGTACTTC. It specifies CASSLAFPYGLAYEQYF.

The chain uses TRBV4-2 and TRBJ2-7, with 8 nucleotides matching TRBD1. This CDR3 has 16 amino acids. The V segment lost 0 bases and the J segment 5 bases; nucleotides outside the gene matches: 9. Germline CDR1 LGHNA, CDR2 YNFKEQ. The CDR3 here is CASSQDARTGIDEQYF. CDR3 nucleotide sequence: TGTGCCAGCAGCCAAGATGCCCGGACAGGGATCGACGAGCAGTACTTC.

This clone came up once. The chain recombines TRBV5-4 with TRBJ2-1; D gene ambiguous. The CDR3 length is 11 residues. Germline CDR1 is SGHNT and CDR2 is YYREEE (reference sequence). With 3 bases removed from V and 7 bases from J, the gap between germline ends came to 5 bases. The DNA for the CDR3 is TGTGCCAGCAGCTACGTAAATGAGCAGTTCTTC. Translation: CASSYVNEQFF.

The V and J genes are TRBV7-2 and TRBJ1-5; weak D call: TRBD1 (6 bases). CDR1 and CDR2 (germline): SGHTA, FQGNSA. V lost 4 bases and J 3 bases, leaving 19 bases between the germline ends. This CDR3 contains 17 residues. CDR3 amino acids: CASSSSRQVIDNQPQHF. As DNA, the CDR3 is TGTGCCAGCAGCTCCTCCAGACAGGTTATTGACAATCAGCCCCAGCATTTT.

This chain joins TRBV4-2 and TRBJ2-5; a weak D match, TRBD2 (5 bases). With the DNA end fitting TRBJ2-7 better, the J assignment may be wrong. This CDR3 comprises 14 residues. From germline, CDR1 is LGHNA and CDR2 YNFKEQ. The CDR3 reads CASSQDVGVHEQYF. CDR3 nucleotide sequence: TGTGCCAGCAGCCAAGATGTGGGAGTCCACGAGCAGTACTTC.

The gene calls are TRBV13 and TRBJ2-7; the D gene could be TRBD1 or TRBD2 (5 bases each). V was shortened by 7 bases and J by 2 bases, with 9 bases between the two germline ends. CDR1 and CDR2 (germline): PRHDT, FYEKMQ (reference sequence). The CDR3 is 12 residues long. DNA for the CDR3: TGTGCCAGCATGGGGACGCCCTACGAGCAGTACTTC. Its translation: CASMGTPYEQYF. Full variable domain (missing parts from reference TRBV13 and TRBJ2-7): AAGVIQSPRHLIKEKRETATLKCYPIPRHDTVYWYQQGPGQDPQFLISFYEKMQSDKGSIPDRFSAQQFSDYHSELNMSSLELGDSALYFCASMGTPYEQYFGPGTRLTVT.

Comment on this clone: The same CDR3 can be traced to other DNA sequences in this sample. The chain employs TRBV27 and TRBJ2-3, with D perhaps given as TRBD1 or TRBD2 (5 bases each). Germline CDR1 reads MNHEY; CDR2 reads SMNVEV (reference sequence). V lost 3 bases and J lost 2, with 9 bases in between. The CDR3 consists of 14 residues. The CDR3 is CASSFGADTDTQYF. In DNA, the CDR3 is TGTGCCAGCAGTTTCGGGGCAGACACAGATACGCAGTATTTT.

The V call is TRBV5-6, the J call TRBJ2-2, with D tentatively TRBD2 (6 bases). CDR1 SGHDT and CDR2 YYEEEE come from the germline V gene. The germline V and J ends were trimmed by 5 bases and 0 bases, with 11 bases remaining between them. The CDR3 is 15 amino acids. Here the CDR3 reads CASRASGSNTGELFF. CDR3 sequence (DNA): TGTGCCAGCAGGGCCAGCGGGTCGAACACCGGGGAGCTGTTTTTT.

The rearrangement uses TRBV11-1 and TRBJ1-3, with D unclear. The V end was cut by 4 bases, the J end by 0 bases, with 7 bases between. CDR3 length: 14 amino acids. In germline, CDR1 is SGHAT, CDR2 FQDESV (reference sequence). This CDR3 is CASSSMVSGNTIYF. The CDR3 DNA sequence: TGTGCCAGCAGCTCCATGGTCTCTGGAAACACCATATATTTT.

The chain links TRBV28 to TRBJ2-5, with a tentative D call TRBD1 (6 bases). Germline V gene lookup returns CDR1 MDHEN and CDR2 SYDVKM. The CDR3 has 15 residues. V gave up 6 bases and J gave up 5 bases, with 19 bases separating them. CDR3 coding DNA: TGTGCCAGCAGCCGACGCCGCACAGGGTGGGAGACCCAGTACTTC. It codes for CASSRRRTGWETQYF. The full variable domain, rest sourced from reference TRBV28 and TRBJ2-5, is DVKVTQSSRYLVKRTGEKVFLECVQDMDHENMFWYRQDPGLGLRLIYFSYDVKMKEKGDIPEGYSVSREKKERFSLILESASTNQTSMYLCASSRRRTGWETQYFGPGTRLLVL.

The chain combines TRBV13 with TRBJ1-4; the D is unclear. Germline CDR1 is PRHDT and CDR2 is FYEKMQ (reference sequence). The ends were cut back, 5 bases at V and 1 base at J, with 14 bases in the middle. The CDR3 runs to 16 residues. CDR3 sequence: CASSPQEGGTNEKLFF. The CDR3 region has the DNA TGTGCCAGCAGCCCTCAAGAGGGTGGAACTAATGAAAAACTGTTTTTT.